This T cell receptor beta chain was documented in a study of blood T cells in healthy people across ages. Study background: For every two T cells, template switching captured about one barcoded beta molecule. Study findings and constraints: TCR beta diversity tracked closely with naive T cell percentage. Long-lived donors had more naive CD4+ cells and higher diversity than aged donors.

A sample-barcoded 5' primer and a J-beta primer mix were used in a second PCR of roughly 7 to 12 cycles. No fewer than 3 million CDR3-containing paired-end reads came from each sample. MiXCR, run by TCRdb on the 5' RACE reads, gives a single entry per CDR3 protein. The sample holds approximately 1.5 million distinct CDR3 sequences, about 35% seen once. Points on this clonotype: The antigen remains undetermined.

Sequenced material: blood. This clonotype originated in a woman in her thirties in good health.

CDR3 DNA: TGTGCCAGCAGCTTAAGGAGGGAGGCCGGTGGTGAGCAGTTCTTC. Translating it yields CASSLRREAGGEQFF. The V gene is TRBV7-3, the J gene TRBJ2-1; D may be TRBD2 (6 bases). V was clipped by 1 base and J by 9 bases, with 16 bases between them. The CDR3 extends over 15 amino acids. Per the germline V gene, CDR1 is SGHTA and CDR2 is FQGTGA.